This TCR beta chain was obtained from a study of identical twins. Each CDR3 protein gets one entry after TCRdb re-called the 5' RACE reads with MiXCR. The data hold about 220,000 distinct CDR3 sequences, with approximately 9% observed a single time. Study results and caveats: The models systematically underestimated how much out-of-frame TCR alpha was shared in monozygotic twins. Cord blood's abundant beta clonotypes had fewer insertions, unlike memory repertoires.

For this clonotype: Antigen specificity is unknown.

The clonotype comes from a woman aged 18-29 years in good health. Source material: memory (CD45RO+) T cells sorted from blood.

The CDR3 here is CSARDPGGKAFF. The CDR3 nucleotides read TGCAGCGCTCGGGACCCCGGGGGGAAAGCTTTCTTT. The chain links TRBV29-1 to TRBJ1-1, with D possibly being TRBD1 (5 bases). The CDR3 has 12 residues. V lost 7 bases and J 9 bases, leaving 18 bases between the germline ends. In germline, CDR1 is SQVTM, CDR2 ANQGSEA.